Below are 24 T cell receptor beta chains sequenced from a single sample in a study of cytomegalovirus exposure and HLA in healthy donors. PCR employed 60 Vbeta and 13 Jbeta primers. The repertoire was sequenced with immunoSEQ multiplex PCR; TCRdb's copy has only in-frame clones and lacks some. This sample has around 160,000 clones, with approximately 70% found just once. The sample comprised PBMCs. Source of these receptors: a woman younger than 35 in good health and CMV-seronegative.

The genes are TRBV4-2 and TRBJ1-4; TRBD1 might be the D (6 bases). The V end was cut by 2 bases, the J end by 4 bases, with 11 bases between. Germline V gene sequence: CDR1 LGHNA, CDR2 YNFKEQ. This CDR3 comprises 15 residues. CDR3 loop: CASSQQAGDNEKLFF. In nucleotides, the CDR3 is TGTGCCAGCAGCCAACAAGCAGGGGATAATGAAAAACTGTTTTTT.

Concerning this clone: Other DNA sequences in this specimen translate into the identical CDR3. The rearrangement uses TRBV30 and TRBJ1-3, with unresolved D. This CDR3 has 13 amino acids. Germline V lookup: CDR1 GTSNPN, CDR2 SVGIG (reference sequence). The V and J ends lost 2 bases and 2 bases respectively, with 7 bases between them. The CDR3 DNA is TGTGCCTGGAGTAGAGGGACTGGAAACACCATATATTTT. The encoded protein is CAWSRGTGNTIYF.

The rearrangement links TRBV5-5 to TRBJ2-1; D perhaps matches TRBD2 (6 bases). Trimming removed 4 bases from V and 9 bases from J, with 17 bases in between. Germline CDR1 SGHKS, CDR2 YYEKEE (reference sequence). This CDR3 comprises 14 residues. The CDR3 region is CASSTTGDFVEQFF. For the CDR3, the DNA is TGTGCCAGCAGCACCACGGGGGACTTTGTTGAGCAGTTCTTC.

The chain joins TRBV28 to TRBJ2-5, with TRBD2 matching over 7 bases. The V gene's germline CDR1 is MDHEN and CDR2 SYDVKM. V gave up 4 bases and J gave up 2 bases; unmatched junction bases: 4. The CDR3 has 14 residues. As DNA, the CDR3 is TGTGCCAGCAGTTCTTGGGGGGGGCAAGAGACCCAGTACTTC. Translated, it gives CASSSWGGQETQYF.

This clone has just a few counts. V gene TRBV7-3 combines with J gene TRBJ1-1; D not resolved. CDR1 SGHTA and CDR2 FQGTGA come from the germline V gene. Between the trimmed V and J ends, which lost 8 bases and 1 base, there was a span of 11 bases. This CDR3 is built from 13 residues. The CDR3 nucleotides are TGTGCCAGCTTGCGGGGTCCGAACACTGAAGCTTTCTTT. The encoded protein is CASLRGPNTEAFF.

The CDR3 coding sequence is TGTGCCAGCAGCCCCCTGGGGACAGGGTTGAACACTGAAGCTTTCTTT. Translation gives CASSPLGTGLNTEAFF. J is TRBJ1-1 and V is TRBV27; 9 bases line up with TRBD1. J was trimmed by 0 bases and V by 6 bases; bases with no gene match: 8. Germline V gene data show CDR1 as MNHEY and CDR2 as SMNVEV (reference sequence). The CDR3 spans 16 residues.

V and J are TRBV6-1 and TRBJ1-1; TRBD1 aligns across 7 bases. J gave up 1 base and V 10 bases, and 6 bases lay outside the gene matches. This CDR3 comprises 13 residues. CDR1 and CDR2 from the germline V gene are MNHNS and SASEGT. The CDR3 loop is CATRGLGNTEAFF. As DNA, the CDR3 is TGTGCCACGAGGGGGCTGGGGAACACTGAAGCTTTCTTT.

The rearrangement joins TRBV18 to TRBJ2-1, with 13 bases matching TRBD2. CDR3 length: 15 residues. V was clipped by 3 bases and J by 10 bases; unmatched bases: 6. CDR1 and CDR2 from the germline V gene are KGHSH and LQKENI. The CDR3 here is CASSPGLAGRKEQFF. CDR3 DNA: TGTGCCAGCTCACCGGGACTAGCGGGAAGGAAGGAGCAGTTCTTC.

The chain has TRBV6-1 and TRBJ2-7; 9 positions match TRBD1. J lost 3 bases, V lost 5 bases, and 8 bases had no gene match. CDR1 MNHNS and CDR2 SASEGT come from the germline V gene. CDR3 length equals 15 residues. The CDR3 DNA reads TGTGCCAGCAGTTTTTTGGCGGGACAGGGCTACGAGCAGTACGTC. This gives the protein CASSFLAGQGYEQYV.

This clone appeared a few times. The J gene is TRBJ1-4, the V gene TRBV11-2; D perhaps matches TRBD1 (6 bases). Germline CDR1 is SGHAT and CDR2 is FQNNGV. CDR3 length: 15 amino acids. The V end was cut by 2 bases, the J end by 5 bases, with 12 bases between. CDR3 sequence: CASSLLGAKNEKLFF. CDR3 DNA: TGTGCCAGCAGCTTATTGGGGGCGAAAAATGAAAAACTGTTTTTT.

This clone turned up a few times. The V and J genes are TRBV28 and TRBJ2-7; D is unresolved. V lost 4 bases and J lost 0, with 4 bases in between. The CDR3 covers 12 residues. From germline, CDR1 is MDHEN and CDR2 SYDVKM. The CDR3, as DNA: TGTGCCAGCAGTTCTAGCTCCTACGAGCAGTACGTC. This gives the protein CASSSSSYEQYV.

This clone came up a few times. This sequence joins TRBV7-2 and TRBJ1-2; a weak D match, TRBD1 (5 bases). V lost 5 bases and J lost 7, with 14 bases in between. CDR3 length equals 13 residues. Per germline, CDR1 SGHTA and CDR2 FQGNSA. As DNA, the CDR3 is TGTGCCAGCAGCCCGCAAGGAGGGGCTGGCTACACCTTC. This gives the protein CASSPQGGAGYTF.

This sequence joins TRBV18 and TRBJ1-2; the D gene is possibly TRBD1 (6 bases). V was cut by 2 bases and J by 4 bases, with 14 bases left in between. This CDR3 comprises 15 residues. CDR1 KGHSH and CDR2 LQKENI come from the germline V gene. The chain's CDR3 is CASSPTGTSLYGYTF. CDR3 coding DNA: TGTGCCAGCTCACCAACCGGGACATCTCTCTATGGCTACACCTTC.

The CDR3 DNA is TGTGCCACCAGCACTCCCCTTGGGGAGCTGTTTTTT. Translating gives CATSTPLGELFF. The V call is TRBV15, the J call TRBJ2-2, with D hard to call. Germline V gene sequence: CDR1 LNHNV, CDR2 YYDKDF (reference sequence). The CDR3 covers 12 residues. Trimming shortened V by 4 bases and J by 8 bases, and 8 bases separated the two germline ends.

This rearrangement joins TRBV2 to TRBJ2-5; 9 nucleotides line up with TRBD2. This CDR3 region has 15 residues. Germline CDR1 SNHLY, CDR2 FYNNEI. Losses at the gene ends were 8 bases for V and 5 bases for J; bases not matched to a gene: 12. DNA for the CDR3: TGTGCCAGCCGGATGGAGCGGGGGGCCTGGGAGACCCAGTACTTC. Its protein product is CASRMERGAWETQYF.

The chain joins TRBV6-1 to TRBJ1-6, with D uncertain. Trimming stripped 2 bases from V and 0 bases from J, with 11 bases between. Per germline, CDR1 MNHNS and CDR2 SASEGT. This CDR3 spans 17 amino acids. The CDR3 here is CASSEYHGSSYNSPLHF. CDR3 sequence (DNA): TGTGCCAGCAGTGAATACCATGGGAGCTCCTATAATTCACCCCTCCACTTT.

The chain links TRBV19 to TRBJ2-3; TRBD1 agrees at 7 bases. After removal of 3 bases from V and 3 bases from J, the junction contained 6 bases not matched to a gene. The CDR3 is made up of 15 amino acids. Per the germline V gene, CDR1 is LNHDA and CDR2 is SQIVND (reference sequence). The CDR3 DNA is TGTGCCAGTAGTATCGACAGGGCATTTACAGATACGCAGTATTTT. It codes for CASSIDRAFTDTQYF.

V usage is TRBV29-1 and J usage is TRBJ1-2; TRBD1 is a possible D gene (5 bases). Germline loops: CDR1 SQVTM, CDR2 ANQGSEA. This CDR3 comprises 15 residues. The germline V and J ends were trimmed by 3 bases and 0 bases, with 14 bases remaining between them. The CDR3 coding sequence is TGCAGCGTTGAGGAGTCAGGGATACCTAACTATGGCTACACCTTC. This translates into CSVEESGIPNYGYTF.

The V gene is TRBV29-1, the J gene TRBJ2-1; 10 bases align to TRBD1. This CDR3 contains 14 residues. The V segment lost 6 bases and the J segment 3 bases; nucleotides outside the gene matches: 5. Germline CDR1 SQVTM, CDR2 ANQGSEA. CDR3 nucleotides: TGCAGCGTCAGGACAGGGGGTATCTACAATGAGCAGTTCTTC. Translated: CSVRTGGIYNEQFF.

The chain recombines TRBV5-4 with TRBJ1-2; D not certain. The CDR3 length is 17 residues. Between the trimmed V and J ends, which lost 4 bases and 8 bases, there was a span of 27 bases. Germline V CDR1 and CDR2: SGHNT, YYREEE (reference sequence). CDR3 protein: CASSQVNQVTSYRGYTF. For the CDR3, the DNA is TGTGCCAGCAGCCAAGTTAACCAAGTCACCTCCTATCGGGGCTACACCTTC.

This chain uses TRBV2 with TRBJ1-4, with 9 positions matching TRBD1. The J segment lost 7 bases and the V segment lost 8 bases, leaving 11 bases of the junction unmatched. Per the germline V gene, CDR1 is SNHLY and CDR2 is FYNNEI. The CDR3 loop spans 15 amino acids. CDR3 loop: CASFKEQGAGEKLFF. CDR3 coding DNA: TGTGCCAGCTTCAAAGAACAGGGGGCCGGTGAAAAACTGTTTTTT.

V and J are TRBV9 and TRBJ1-2; 10 bases are shared with TRBD1. This CDR3 is 15 amino acids long. V lost 2 bases to trimming and J lost 8 bases; unmatched junction nucleotides: 9. CDR1 and CDR2 from the germline V gene are SGDLS and YYNGEE. The DNA of the CDR3 is TGTGCCAGCAGCGTTCGGGACAGGGGAGTAGGAGGCTACACCTTC. Translating gives CASSVRDRGVGGYTF.

The chain uses TRBV2 and TRBJ2-3; the match to TRBD2 covers 8 bases. The germline V gene encodes CDR1 SNHLY and CDR2 FYNNEI. Losses at the gene ends were 5 bases for V and 2 bases for J; bases not matched to a gene: 15. The CDR3 runs to 18 residues. CDR3 sequence (DNA): TGTGCCAGCAGTATGCCTAGCGGGCGGTCGGACATCACAGATACGCAGTATTTT. Translated: CASSMPSGRSDITDTQYF. The variable domain in full, completed from reference TRBV2 and TRBJ2-3, reads EPEVTQTPSHQVTQMGQEVILRCVPISNHLYFYWYRQILGQKVEFLVSFYNNEISEKSEIFDDQFSVERPDGSNFTLKIRSTKLEDSAMYFCASSMPSGRSDITDTQYFGPGTRLTVL.

This chain joins TRBV10-1 and TRBJ2-1; D perhaps matches TRBD2 (6 bases). Per the germline V gene, CDR1 is WNHNN and CDR2 is SYGVQD (reference sequence). This CDR3 is built from 15 residues. Trimming pared 6 bases from V and 1 base from J, leaving 13 bases between. CDR3 nucleotide sequence: TGCGCCAGCAGCGCGGGAAGTGGGTCCTACAATGAGCAGTTCTTC. The encoded protein is CASSAGSGSYNEQFF.